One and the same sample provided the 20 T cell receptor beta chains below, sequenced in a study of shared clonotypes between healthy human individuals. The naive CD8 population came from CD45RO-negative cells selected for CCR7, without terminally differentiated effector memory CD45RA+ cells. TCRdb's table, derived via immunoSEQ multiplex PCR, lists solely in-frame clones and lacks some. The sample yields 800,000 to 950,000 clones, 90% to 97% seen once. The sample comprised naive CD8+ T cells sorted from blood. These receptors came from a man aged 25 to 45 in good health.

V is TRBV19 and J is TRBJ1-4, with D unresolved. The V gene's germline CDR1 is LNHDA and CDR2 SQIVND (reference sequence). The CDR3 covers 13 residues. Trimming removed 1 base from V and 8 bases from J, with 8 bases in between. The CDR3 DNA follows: TGTGCCAGTAGTATAGCCAGAAACGAAAAACTGTTTTTT. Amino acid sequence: CASSIARNEKLFF. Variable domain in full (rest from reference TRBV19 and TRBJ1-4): DGGITQSPKYLFRKEGQNVTLSCEQNLNHDAMYWYRQDPGQGLRLIYYSQIVNDFQKGDIAEGYSVSREKKESFPLTVTSAQKNPTAFYLCASSIARNEKLFFGSGTQLSVL.

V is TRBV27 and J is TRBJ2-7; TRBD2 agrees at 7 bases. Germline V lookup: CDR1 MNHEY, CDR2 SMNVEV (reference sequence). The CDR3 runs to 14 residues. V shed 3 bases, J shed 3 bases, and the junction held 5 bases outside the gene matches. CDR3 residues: CASSLGAGFYEQYF. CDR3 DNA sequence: TGTGCCAGCAGTTTGGGAGCGGGATTCTACGAGCAGTACTTC.

The CDR3 coding sequence is TGTGCCAGCAGTGACGTAAGCTACGAGCAGTACTTC. Residues: CASSDVSYEQYF. The genes are TRBV2 and TRBJ2-7; D remains unclear. The germline CDR1 and CDR2 sequences are SNHLY and FYNNEI. CDR3 size: 12 residues. With 3 bases removed from V and 3 bases from J, the gap between germline ends came to 6 bases.

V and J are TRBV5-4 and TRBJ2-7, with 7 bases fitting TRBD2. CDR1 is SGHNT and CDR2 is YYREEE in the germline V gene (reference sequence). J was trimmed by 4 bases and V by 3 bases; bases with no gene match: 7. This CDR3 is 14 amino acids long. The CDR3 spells CASSWGGSLYEQYF. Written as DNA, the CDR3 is TGTGCCAGCAGCTGGGGGGGGTCGCTGTACGAGCAGTACTTC.

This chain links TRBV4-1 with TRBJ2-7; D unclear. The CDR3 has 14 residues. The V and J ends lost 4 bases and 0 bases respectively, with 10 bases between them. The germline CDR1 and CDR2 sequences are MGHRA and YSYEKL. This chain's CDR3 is CASSPLESSYEQYF. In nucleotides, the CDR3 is TGCGCCAGCAGCCCCCTGGAGAGCTCCTACGAGCAGTACTTC.

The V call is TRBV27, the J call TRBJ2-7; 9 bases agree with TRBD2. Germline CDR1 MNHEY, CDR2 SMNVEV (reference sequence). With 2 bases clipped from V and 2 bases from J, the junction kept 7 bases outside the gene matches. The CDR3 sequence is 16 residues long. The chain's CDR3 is CASSLGVAGVTYEQYF. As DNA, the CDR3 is TGTGCCAGCAGTTTAGGGGTAGCGGGAGTCACCTACGAGCAGTACTTC.

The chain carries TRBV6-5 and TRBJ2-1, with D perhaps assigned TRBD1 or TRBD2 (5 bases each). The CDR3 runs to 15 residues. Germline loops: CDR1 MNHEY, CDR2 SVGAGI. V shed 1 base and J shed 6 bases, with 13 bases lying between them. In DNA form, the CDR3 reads TGTGCCAGCAGTTACTACTCCGGGACCTCCAATGAGCAGTTCTTC. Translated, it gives CASSYYSGTSNEQFF.

The DNA of the CDR3 is TGTGCCAGTAGCAACAGGGGAGCCAAAAACATTCAGTACTTC. Protein: CASSNRGAKNIQYF. The chain joins TRBV19 to TRBJ2-4; 7 bases agree with TRBD1. The junction had 2 bases not matched to a gene; V was cut back by 6 bases and J by 0 bases. Looked up from germline, CDR1 is LNHDA and CDR2 is SQIVND (reference sequence). This CDR3 region has 14 residues. Using reference TRBV19 and TRBJ2-4 for the parts outside the CDR3, the full variable domain is DGGITQSPKYLFRKEGQNVTLSCEQNLNHDAMYWYRQDPGQGLRLIYYSQIVNDFQKGDIAEGYSVSREKKESFPLTVTSAQKNPTAFYLCASSNRGAKNIQYFGAGTRLSVL.

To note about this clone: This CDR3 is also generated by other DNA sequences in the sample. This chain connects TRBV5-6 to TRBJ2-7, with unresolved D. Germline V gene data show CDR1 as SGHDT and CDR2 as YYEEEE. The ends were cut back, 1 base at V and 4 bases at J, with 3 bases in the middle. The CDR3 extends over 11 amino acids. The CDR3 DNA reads TGTGCCAGCAGCTTGACGTACGAGCAGTACTTC. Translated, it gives CASSLTYEQYF.

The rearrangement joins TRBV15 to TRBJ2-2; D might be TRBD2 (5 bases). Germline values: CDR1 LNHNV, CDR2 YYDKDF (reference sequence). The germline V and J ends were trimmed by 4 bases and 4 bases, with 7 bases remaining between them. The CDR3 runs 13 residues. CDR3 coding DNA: TGTGCCACCAGCAACGGGATCACCGGGGAGCTGTTTTTT. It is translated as CATSNGITGELFF.

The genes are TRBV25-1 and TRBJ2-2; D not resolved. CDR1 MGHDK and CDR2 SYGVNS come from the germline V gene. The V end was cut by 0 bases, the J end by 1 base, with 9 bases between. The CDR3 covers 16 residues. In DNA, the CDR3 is TGTGCCAGCAGTGAATATAGGAGTAAGAACACCGGGGAGCTGTTTTTT. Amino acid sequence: CASSEYRSKNTGELFF.

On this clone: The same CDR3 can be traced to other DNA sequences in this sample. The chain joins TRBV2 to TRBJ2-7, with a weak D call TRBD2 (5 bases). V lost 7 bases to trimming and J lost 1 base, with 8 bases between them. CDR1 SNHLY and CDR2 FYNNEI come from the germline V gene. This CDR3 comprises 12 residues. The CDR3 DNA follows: TGTGCCAGCACGGGCGGGTCCTACGAGCAGTACTTC. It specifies CASTGGSYEQYF.

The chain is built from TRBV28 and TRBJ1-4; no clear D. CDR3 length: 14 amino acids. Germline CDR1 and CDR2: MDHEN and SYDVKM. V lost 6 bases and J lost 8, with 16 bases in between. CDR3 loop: CASRLRYGEEKLFF. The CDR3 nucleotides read TGTGCCAGCAGACTCCGCTACGGTGAGGAAAAACTGTTTTTT.

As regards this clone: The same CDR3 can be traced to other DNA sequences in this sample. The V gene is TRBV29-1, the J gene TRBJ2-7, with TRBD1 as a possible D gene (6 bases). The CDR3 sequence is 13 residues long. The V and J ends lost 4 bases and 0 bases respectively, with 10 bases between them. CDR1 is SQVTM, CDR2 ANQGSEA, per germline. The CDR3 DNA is TGCAGCGTTGCTCCGGACAGCTCCTACGAGCAGTACTTC. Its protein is CSVAPDSSYEQYF.

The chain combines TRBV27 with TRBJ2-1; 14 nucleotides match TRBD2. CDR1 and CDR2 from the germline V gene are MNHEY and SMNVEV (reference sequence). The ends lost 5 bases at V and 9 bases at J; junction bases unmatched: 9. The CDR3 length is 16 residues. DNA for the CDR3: TGTGCCAGCAGTCCGCTGGGACTAGCGGGAGATAGTGAGCAGTTCTTC. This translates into CASSPLGLAGDSEQFF.

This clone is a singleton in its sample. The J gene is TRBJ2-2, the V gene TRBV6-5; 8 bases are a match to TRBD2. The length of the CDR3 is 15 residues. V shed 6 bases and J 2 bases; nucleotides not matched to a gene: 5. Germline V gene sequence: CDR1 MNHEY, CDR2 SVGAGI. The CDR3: CASSPSGRNTGELFF. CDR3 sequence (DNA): TGTGCCAGCAGCCCCAGCGGGAGAAACACCGGGGAGCTGTTTTTT.

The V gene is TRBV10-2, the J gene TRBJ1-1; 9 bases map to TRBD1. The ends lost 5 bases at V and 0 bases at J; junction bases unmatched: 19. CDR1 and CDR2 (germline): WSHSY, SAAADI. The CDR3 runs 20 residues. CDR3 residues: CASSQTILGGTGYVNTEAFF. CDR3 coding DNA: TGCGCCAGCAGTCAAACAATCCTGGGTGGGACAGGGTATGTGAACACTGAAGCTTTCTTT.

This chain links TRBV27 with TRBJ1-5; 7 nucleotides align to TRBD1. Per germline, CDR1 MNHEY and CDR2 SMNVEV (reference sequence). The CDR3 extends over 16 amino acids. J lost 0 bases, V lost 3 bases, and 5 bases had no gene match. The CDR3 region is CASSLTGFNSNQPQHF. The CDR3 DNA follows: TGTGCCAGCAGTTTGACAGGGTTTAATAGCAATCAGCCCCAGCATTTT.

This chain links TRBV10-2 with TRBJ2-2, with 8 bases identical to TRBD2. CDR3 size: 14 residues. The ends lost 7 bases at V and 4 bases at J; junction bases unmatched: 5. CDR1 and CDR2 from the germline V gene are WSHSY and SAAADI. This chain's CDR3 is CASTLAGSTGELFF. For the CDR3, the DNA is TGCGCCAGCACTCTAGCGGGCAGCACCGGGGAGCTGTTTTTT.

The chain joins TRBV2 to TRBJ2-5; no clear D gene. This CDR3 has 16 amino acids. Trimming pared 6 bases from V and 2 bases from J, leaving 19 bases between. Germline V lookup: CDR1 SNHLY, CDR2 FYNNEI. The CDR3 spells CASRRLELGRQETQYF. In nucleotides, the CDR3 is TGTGCCAGCAGGCGGCTAGAGCTAGGAAGGCAAGAGACCCAGTACTTC.